This record concerns one T cell receptor (beta chain) sequence. This clonotype came up a few times. This clone's antigen is unknown. No base qualities exist here, and no much larger clone lies one base off it. TCR beta CDR3 regions were amplified from RNA transcripts. A first-round RT-PCR of the TCR CDR3 used the HTBI primer set with the Qiagen OneStep RT-PCR kit. The libraries were constructed in a second round of multiplex PCR and then size-selected and purified. Paired-end sequencing of the libraries was performed with 100 bp reads on an Illumina HiSeq2000. As for the original processing: SOAPnuke was used to process the raw data, removing reads that contained adapters or uncalled bases, had a mean Phred below 15, or lacked an exact match to the constant primer or identifier. COPE v1.2.5 was used to merge high-quality paired reads, and clonotypes were defined as unique nucleotide sequences. MiTCR v1.1 was used to align the clonotypes against IMGT TRBV, TRBD and TRBJ reference segments. Only V-J combinations with frequency above 0.0001, covering approximately 99% of repertoires, were analysed. A TCS score was defined as the ratio between F50 (clonal expansion) and ExV (chaos), using BLOSUM62-based TCRdist between CDR3 peptides within each V-J. Welch's t-statistics and random forest reduced 450 to 600 V-J features to roughly 13, which were used in a naive Bayes classifier (R e1071). The similarity between thyroid and blood repertoires was quantified using the Morisita-Horn index. Using fastp trimming at Q25 and MiXCR clonotype assembly, TCRdb reanalyzed the public sequencing data and kept in-frame beta chains. Identical CDR3 protein sequences are pooled into one entry, listed with their most common genes and DNA. TCRdb's processing, not the authors', yielded these V and J calls. In all, the sample holds 500,000 to 600,000 distinct CDR3 sequences, and over 45% of those were seen once. Roughly 45% of the sample comes from the top ten.

The data derive from a study of T cells in Graves' hyperthyroidism and ophthalmopathy (dated by TCRdb to the late 2010s). Notes on the research overall: TCR V-J signatures able to tell the groups apart were searched for in a discovery cohort of more than 90 patients, of whom more than 40 had Graves' ophthalmopathy and around 57 had stable Graves' hyperthyroidism. The study also compared thyroid tissue and blood T-cell repertoires from roughly 6 Graves' hyperthyroidism patients. The paper describes TCR Vbeta CDR3 sequencing of 140 or so peripheral blood samples, made up of 43 ophthalmopathy patients, approximately 73 hyperthyroidism patients and 17 progressor patients. After sampling, hyperthyroidism patients received methimazole starting at 30 mg daily, and ophthalmopathy patients received high-dose intravenous methylprednisolone. Prospective prediction of ophthalmopathy was tested in an independent validation cohort of 18 to 20 hyperthyroidism patients and 15 to 17 patients who later progressed to ophthalmopathy. The 100 discovery patients were randomly divided into training and test sets at a 7:3 ratio. Beyond this particular receptor, the publication reports: A model built on a 13 V-J signature distinguished ophthalmopathy from stable hyperthyroidism, reaching roughly 88% sensitivity and under 84% specificity in cross-validation and 80%/75% in testing. In validation, the model predicted progression to ophthalmopathy with about 71% sensitivity and approximately 78% specificity, a median of 6.5 months before onset. Most expanded thyroid clonotypes (frequency above 0.001) were also detected in blood, suggesting blood repertoires may reflect thyroid immune responses. No statistical method was used to fix the sample size in advance, and group allocation was not hidden from the investigators.

From its cysteine to its phenylalanine, the CDR3 spans 14 amino acids. Of all the DNA, just the CDR3 is kept, 42 bases in frame from base 1. Via the germline V gene, CDR1 is SNHLY and CDR2 FYNNEI. Ends trimmed: V by 2 bases, J by 7 bases; bases unmatched to a gene: 3. Exclusion was applied to patients with uncontrolled infections, other autoimmune diseases, pregnancy or lactation. Diagnoses were based on clinical symptoms, serum thyroxine and TRAb, thyroid ultrasound and orbital computed tomography. Total RNA was extracted using Trizol reagent, and RNA quality was assessed on an Agilent 2100 Bioanalyzer.

This sequence was found in an adult woman with Graves' disease, either hyperthyroidism or ophthalmopathy (not recorded which). Sample: peripheral blood or thyroid tissue (not recorded which). The rearranged segments are TRBV2 and TRBJ1-2; 11 nucleotides in the junction match TRBD1. The nucleotide sequence is given as TGTGCCAGCAGTGAATGGACAGGGGGCTCTGGCTACACCTTC. The resulting protein is CASSEWTGGSGYTF. Extended through the reference TRBV2 and TRBJ1-2 proteins, this CDR3 yields the full variable domain: EPEVTQTPSHQVTQMGQEVILRCVPISNHLYFYWYRQILGQKVEFLVSFYNNEISEKSEIFDDQFSVERPDGSNFTLKIRSTKLEDSAMYFCASSEWTGGSGYTFGSGTRLTVV.